The 3 T cell receptor beta chains presented below share a single source sample, sequenced in a study of blood T cell repertoires in COVID-19. Sequenced by immunoSEQ multiplex PCR; TCRdb stores in-frame clones only, minus some. The sample lists 120,000 or so clones; more than 60% were seen once. Sequencing was done on a sample of peripheral blood. The receptors shown here come from a man between 65 and 79 years old with acute or convalescent COVID-19.

In this sample, this clone turned up once. The chain is built from TRBV25-1 and TRBJ2-1, with D maybe TRBD2 (6 bases). The CDR3 covers 15 residues. Trimming shortened V by 3 bases and J by 3 bases, and 12 bases separated the two germline ends. The germline CDR1 and CDR2 sequences are MGHDK and SYGVNS. CDR3 region: CASSEPGLLYNEQFF. CDR3 sequence (DNA): TGTGCCAGCAGTGAGCCGGGACTGCTCTACAATGAGCAGTTCTTC.

The genes are TRBV18 and TRBJ2-5; D remains unclear. V was cut by 0 bases and J by 5 bases, with 7 bases left in between. Germline-derived CDR1 and CDR2 are KGHSH and LQKENI. The CDR3 runs 13 residues. The CDR3, as DNA: TGTGCCAGCTCACCACCGAAGCCCGAGACCCAGTACTTC. Amino acids: CASSPPKPETQYF.

The gene calls are TRBV4-1 and TRBJ1-5; 10 bases agree with TRBD1. The germline V gene has CDR1 MGHRA and CDR2 YSYEKL. The CDR3 extends over 16 amino acids. Losses at the gene ends were 0 bases for V and 11 bases for J; bases not matched to a gene: 10. DNA of the CDR3: TGCGCCAGCAGCCAAGACCCGGGACAGGGGAGGGAGACCCAGCATTTT. As protein: CASSQDPGQGRETQHF.